This T cell receptor (beta chain) was observed in a study of T cells in tuberculosis. Study-wide background: In South Africa, adults with active tuberculosis were compared with IGRA-negative and latently infected IGRA-positive adolescents. PBMC were archived before or within 7 days of starting treatment.

Assay: immunoSEQ multiplex PCR; the TCRdb copy retains only in-frame clones and omits some. The data hold roughly 34,000 clones, with 86% observed a single time. Study-wide findings and caveats: Active tuberculosis cases were adults; controls were adolescents.

This CDR3 contains 13 residues. V was pared by 6 bases and J by 4 bases, with 12 bases between. The germline CDR1 and CDR2 sequences are MNHEY and SMNVEV (reference sequence). As to this clone: What it recognizes is unknown.

The time point: new active TB diagnosis, blood taken before or within 7 days of starting treatment. The chain carries TRBV27 and TRBJ1-1; a weak D match, TRBD1 (6 bases). The input for sequencing was PBMCs, taken at tuberculosis diagnosis. The clonotype comes from an adult with tuberculosis. The CDR3 coding sequence is TGTGCCAGCAGCACAGGGTTATTCACTGAAGCTTTCTTT. Translation: CASSTGLFTEAFF.